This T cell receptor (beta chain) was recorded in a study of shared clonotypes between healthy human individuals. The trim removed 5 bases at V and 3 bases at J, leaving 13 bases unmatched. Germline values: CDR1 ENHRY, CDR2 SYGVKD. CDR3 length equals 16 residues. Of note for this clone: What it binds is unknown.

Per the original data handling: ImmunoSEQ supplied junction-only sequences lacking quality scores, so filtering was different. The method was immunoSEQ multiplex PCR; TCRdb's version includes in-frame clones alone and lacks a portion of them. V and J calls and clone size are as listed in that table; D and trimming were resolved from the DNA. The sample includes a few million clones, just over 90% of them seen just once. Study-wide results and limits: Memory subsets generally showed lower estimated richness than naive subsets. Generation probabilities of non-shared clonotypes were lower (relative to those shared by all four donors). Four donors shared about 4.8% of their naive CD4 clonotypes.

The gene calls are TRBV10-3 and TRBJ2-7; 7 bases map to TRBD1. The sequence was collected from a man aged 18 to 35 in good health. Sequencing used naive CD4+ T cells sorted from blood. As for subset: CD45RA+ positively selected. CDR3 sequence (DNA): TGTGCCATCAGTCCAAGGGACAGTCTTCTCCTCTACGAGCAGTACTTC. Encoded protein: CAISPRDSLLLYEQYF.